This record concerns one T cell receptor (beta chain) sequence. This clonotype was detected ten times or more. There is no known antigen for this receptor. Base qualities are not recorded, but no much larger clone differs from it by a single base. Only healthy Caucasian donors were included. Three pairs of female monozygotic twins, all aged roughly 18 to 29 years, made up the twin cohort. Miltenyi CD45RO+ enrichment and human naive T-cell isolation kits were used to isolate memory (CD45RO+) and naive T cells from PBMC. These data originate in a study of identical twins (dated by TCRdb to 2016 to 2018). At the level of the whole study: The study deep-sequenced TCR alpha and beta repertoires from monozygotic twins, unrelated adults of various ages and cord blood to test whether fetal clonotypes persist. To rule out contamination, replicate twin experiments were performed at different times with different library preparation protocols.

The CDR3 covers 16 residues, taking in both the cysteine and the phenylalanine. Left in the record is the CDR3 DNA by itself, 48 bases read in frame from the first base. V lost 3 bases and J lost 4 bases, and the count of bases not matched to a germline gene is 7. For CDR1 and CDR2, the germline V gene lists KGHDR and SFDVKD. Points the paper makes about the study in general: Zero-insertion analyses could be partly confounded by invariant T cells such as MAIT and iNKT, though diverse VJ usage argued against such confounding for most clonotypes. A weaker excess of twin sharing was found in beta out-of-frame sequences because the signal-to-noise ratio was lowered by fewer shared sequences. Compared with coincidental sharing between unrelated individuals, out-of-frame TCR alpha sequences shared between twins showed an excess of sequences with low generation probability. Fewer insertions were carried by abundant cord blood beta clonotypes; a weaker similar trend was observed in young adult naive repertoires, while no such trend was observed in memory repertoires. Conclusions relied on cross-sectional statistical analysis, since the same donors could not be followed over many years. Recombination models systematically underestimated out-of-frame TCR alpha sharing in monozygotic twins but agreed with sharing between unrelated individuals.

Receptor amplification or capture employed 5' RACE. This sample was sequenced with an Illumina HiSeq 2000. A universal primer binding site was added through template switching, and the final cDNA carried a unique molecular identifier so that TCR cDNA molecules could be counted accurately. Specific primers in the conserved constant-segment region were used to synthesize first-strand cDNA for TCR alpha and beta chains. To control for contamination, every cDNA library carried two barcodes: a SMART-Mk sample barcode plus Illumina barcodes. TruSeq adapter sequences and Illumina sample barcodes were added in two successive PCR steps. The TCR alpha and beta cDNA libraries were sequenced on the Illumina HiSeq platform using custom primers. For the original study's pipeline: Raw reads were processed with MiGEC to extract unique molecular identifiers, and MiXCR was used to determine CDR3 positions. For each individual, recombination models were inferred using an EM algorithm with the repgenHMM and IGoR tools. The tcR package in R was used for shared clonotype analysis, with sharing normalized by the product of cloneset sizes. To study raw recombination without the effects of thymic and clonal selection, out-of-frame nonproductive sequences were analyzed. Clones were called with MiXCR by TCRdb after fastp trimmed the public reads at Q25, and only in-frame beta chains were retained. Rows with one shared CDR3 protein collapse into an entry with the most common genes and DNA. TCRdb, rather than the study authors, made the V and J calls. Present in this sample are roughly 290,000 distinct CDR3 sequences, 8% to 9% of which were seen just once. The ten largest clones take up approximately 2.1% of the sample.

These data were also filed under a second study, of yellow fever vaccine responses in identical twins. The second study also describes: According to the authors, in identical twins the way T cells responded to vaccination appeared partly convergent and partly personalized. In the study, vaccine-responding T cell clones were precisely tracked in identical twins.

The V and J genes are TRBV24-1 and TRBJ2-3, with 9 bases in between that match TRBD1. The clonotype was recovered from a woman in her late teens or twenties in good health. What was sequenced was memory (CD45RO+) T cells sorted from blood. What this sample's cell subset or site label stands for: CD45RO+ enriched T cells. DNA sequence: TGTGCCACCAGTGATCGGGACAGGGCTAGGTCAGATACGCAGTATTTT. It codes for CATSDRDRARSDTQYF.